These 26 T cell receptor beta chains share one sample of origin, sequenced in a study of T cell responses to AZD1222 COVID-19 vaccine. TCRdb keeps only in-frame clones here, not all; method: immunoSEQ multiplex PCR. The sample lists over 130,000 clones, 85% to 95% seen once, with roughly 1.2% in the top ten. The specimen comprised peripheral blood, sampled on day 0 of AZD1222 vaccination. The receptors stem from an adult in good health.

This chain joins TRBV5-1 and TRBJ1-2, with 7 nucleotides matching TRBD1. V trimming: 0 bases; J trimming: 8 bases; junction bases outside the gene matches: 4. This CDR3 spans 13 amino acids. Germline assignment: CDR1 SGHRS and CDR2 YFSETQ. The CDR3 here is CASSLEGATGYTF. The CDR3 region has the DNA TGCGCCAGCAGCTTGGAGGGGGCCACGGGCTACACCTTC.

The V call is TRBV28, the J call TRBJ2-1, with 9 bases matching TRBD2. The CDR3 totals 15 residues. The trim removed 3 bases at V and 4 bases at J, leaving 4 bases unmatched. Germline V gene data show CDR1 as MDHEN and CDR2 as SYDVKM. The CDR3 sequence is CASSFGGGAYNEQFF. The CDR3 DNA sequence: TGTGCCAGCAGTTTCGGCGGGGGGGCGTACAATGAGCAGTTCTTC.

This chain connects TRBV2 to TRBJ1-2; 9 bases agree with TRBD1. J was trimmed by 3 bases and V by 4 bases; bases with no gene match: 0. CDR3 length equals 13 residues. Looked up from germline, CDR1 is SNHLY and CDR2 is FYNNEI. The CDR3 spells CASSGDRDYGYTF. The CDR3 nucleotides read TGTGCCAGCAGTGGGGACAGGGACTATGGCTACACCTTC.

In nucleotides, the CDR3 is TGTGCCAGTAGGCCTGTCGGGGGAGGAAACACCATATATTTT. Encoded protein: CASRPVGGGNTIYF. This chain joins TRBV19 and TRBJ1-3; a possible D gene is TRBD1 (5 bases). Trimming pared 6 bases from V and 4 bases from J, leaving 13 bases between. The CDR3 totals 14 residues. Germline V gene sequence: CDR1 LNHDA, CDR2 SQIVND (reference sequence).

The chain has TRBV9 and TRBJ1-2; D is ambiguous. The CDR3 runs to 16 residues. Germline CDR1 reads SGDLS; CDR2 reads YYNGEE. Trimming took off 0 bases at V and 8 bases at J, with 20 bases between the two ends. Here the CDR3 reads CASSVGAGVNYEGYTF. The CDR3 nucleotides are TGTGCCAGCAGCGTAGGGGCCGGGGTTAACTATGAGGGCTACACCTTC. Full variable domain (missing parts from reference TRBV9 and TRBJ1-2): DSGVTQTPKHLITATGQRVTLRCSPRSGDLSVYWYQQSLDQGLQFLIQYYNGEERAKGNILERFSAQQFPDLHSELNLSSLELGDSALYFCASSVGAGVNYEGYTFGSGTRLTVV.

This chain links TRBV18 with TRBJ1-2, with D possibly being TRBD1 (6 bases). Trimming shortened V by 2 bases and J by 6 bases, and 13 bases separated the two germline ends. The CDR3 runs to 14 residues. CDR1 is KGHSH, CDR2 LQKENI, per germline. The CDR3 reads CASSPSPGADGYTF. CDR3 in DNA: TGTGCCAGCTCACCATCCCCGGGGGCCGATGGCTACACCTTC. Full variable domain (remainder filled in from reference TRBV18 and TRBJ1-2): NAGVMQNPRHLVRRRGQEARLRCSPMKGHSHVYWYRQLPEEGLKFMVYLQKENIIDESGMPKERFSAEFPKEGPSILRIQQVVRGDSAAYFCASSPSPGADGYTFGSGTRLTVV.

In its sample, this clone was seen once. The rearrangement links TRBV27 to TRBJ1-3; D ambiguous. The CDR3 loop spans 14 amino acids. V shed 3 bases and J shed 4 bases, with 10 bases lying between them. Germline values: CDR1 MNHEY, CDR2 SMNVEV (reference sequence). The CDR3, as DNA: TGTGCCAGCAGTTTCTCGACTCCGGGAAACACCATATATTTT. Translated, it gives CASSFSTPGNTIYF.

The V and J genes are TRBV3-1 (or the pseudogene TRBV3-2) and TRBJ1-2; TRBD1 might be the D (6 bases). The germline CDR1 and CDR2 sequences are LGHDT and YNNKEL (reference sequence). With 3 bases removed from V and 6 bases from J, the gap between germline ends came to 11 bases. This CDR3 comprises 13 residues. For the CDR3, the DNA is TGTGCCAGCAGCCATGGACAGTTGCATGGCTACACCTTC. It encodes CASSHGQLHGYTF.

This sequence joins TRBV11-2 and TRBJ2-7, with D tentatively TRBD2 (6 bases). Germline V gene data show CDR1 as SGHAT and CDR2 as FQNNGV. V was pared by 5 bases and J by 6 bases, with 20 bases between. The CDR3 has 15 residues. Here the CDR3 reads CASSKTPGLLGEQYV. CDR3 coding DNA: TGTGCCAGCAGCAAAACCCCGGGACTGTTGGGCGAGCAGTACGTC.

The rearrangement links TRBV7-7 to TRBJ2-7, with 10 bases fitting TRBD2. The CDR3 spans 14 residues. V gave up 4 bases and J gave up 6 bases; unmatched junction bases: 6. Germline V lookup: CDR1 SSHAT, CDR2 FNYEAQ (reference sequence). The chain's CDR3 is CASSYKRGGLEQYV. The CDR3 region has the DNA TGTGCCAGCAGCTACAAGCGGGGGGGCCTCGAGCAGTACGTC.

The genes are TRBV28 and TRBJ1-2; D gene ambiguous. The length of the CDR3 is 11 residues. V was shortened by 9 bases and J by 8 bases, with 13 bases between the two germline ends. The germline V gene encodes CDR1 MDHEN and CDR2 SYDVKM. The CDR3 sequence: CASGFTGGYTF. The CDR3 bases are TGTGCCAGTGGGTTTACGGGGGGCTACACCTTC.

The chain recombines TRBV7-9 with TRBJ1-3; D is unresolved. This CDR3 is 17 amino acids long. V was pared by 4 bases and J by 4 bases, with 20 bases between. CDR1 and CDR2 from the germline V gene are SEHNR and FQNEAQ (reference sequence). The CDR3 DNA follows: TGTGCCAGCAGCTCAAAAGCGGGAGGTGGGCCCGGAAACACCATATATTTT. Its protein is CASSSKAGGGPGNTIYF.

The J gene is TRBJ1-5, the V gene TRBV6-2 or TRBV6-3, with D perhaps matching TRBD1 (6 bases). Germline CDR1 is MNHEY and CDR2 is SVGEGT. This CDR3 has 14 amino acids. Trimming left V 5 bases short and J 6 bases short, with 14 bases between. CDR3 nucleotides: TGTGCCAGCAGTCTACGTGGAGGGGGTCAGCCCCAGCATTTT. Residues: CASSLRGGGQPQHF.

This chain connects TRBV29-1 to TRBJ1-2; 10 bases are shared with TRBD1. This CDR3 region has 14 residues. From germline, CDR1 is SQVTM and CDR2 ANQGSEA. The ends lost 5 bases at V and 4 bases at J; junction bases unmatched: 7. The CDR3 nucleotides read TGCAGCGTTCGAGGGACAGGGGAATCCTATGGCTACACCTTC. Encoded protein: CSVRGTGESYGYTF.

This chain connects TRBV2 to TRBJ2-5, with unresolved D. Germline V gene sequence: CDR1 SNHLY, CDR2 FYNNEI. V lost 6 bases, J lost 7 bases, and 6 bases lay in between. The CDR3 is 10 amino acids. CDR3 sequence: CASSIGTQYF. Here the CDR3 DNA reads TGTGCCAGCAGCATAGGGACCCAGTACTTC.

This chain links TRBV3-1 (or the pseudogene TRBV3-2) with TRBJ1-1; maybe TRBD1 (6 bases). Trimming took 2 bases from V and 3 from J, leaving 13 bases between them. The CDR3 sequence is 15 residues long. The germline V gene encodes CDR1 LGHDT and CDR2 YNNKEL (reference sequence). CDR3 DNA: TGTGCCAGCAGCCAATCGGACAGAACTTACACTGAAGCTTTCTTT. It is translated as CASSQSDRTYTEAFF.

The chain is built from TRBV3-1 (or the pseudogene TRBV3-2) and TRBJ1-2; D call uncertain. The CDR3 loop spans 13 amino acids. CDR1 LGHDT and CDR2 YNNKEL come from the germline V gene (reference sequence). V lost 5 bases and J lost 2, with 9 bases in between. The DNA for the CDR3 is TGTGCCAGCAGCTCGAGGGAGAACTATGGCTACACCTTC. Its translation is CASSSRENYGYTF.

The table lists this clone with a count of one. The chain joins TRBV5-4 to TRBJ2-3; 9 bases are shared with TRBD2. CDR1 is SGHNT and CDR2 is YYREEE in the germline V gene (reference sequence). The CDR3 runs 17 residues. V was clipped by 3 bases and J by 0 bases; unmatched bases: 8. As DNA, the CDR3 is TGTGCCAGCAGCTCCGTTAGCGGGGGTATTAGCACAGATACGCAGTATTTT. Its protein is CASSSVSGGISTDTQYF.

The chain combines TRBV21-1 with TRBJ1-2; the D call TRBD1 from the table was never checked on the DNA. TRBV21-1 is a pseudogene segment. The CDR3 is made up of 17 amino acids. The CDR3 protein is CASSKVIIDRFDYGYTF. The CDR3 DNA follows: TGTGCCAGCAGCAAAGTGATAATCGACAGGTTCGACTATGGCTACACCTTC.

The rearrangement uses TRBV28 and TRBJ2-3, with 8 bases that match TRBD1. J gave up 0 bases and V 7 bases, and 6 bases lay outside the gene matches. The CDR3 totals 15 residues. Germline loops: CDR1 MDHEN, CDR2 SYDVKM. The CDR3 is CASTRTGPSTDTQYF. In DNA form, the CDR3 reads TGTGCCAGCACACGGACAGGGCCTAGCACAGATACGCAGTATTTT.

V and J are TRBV11-1 and TRBJ2-7, with 7 bases matching TRBD1. Trimming at V came to 4 bases and at J to 2 bases, leaving 2 bases not matched to a gene. The CDR3 consists of 13 residues. CDR1 is SGHAT and CDR2 is FQDESV in the germline V gene (reference sequence). This CDR3 reads CASSWGQPYEQYV. CDR3 sequence (DNA): TGTGCCAGCAGCTGGGGACAGCCCTACGAGCAGTACGTC.

V gene TRBV4-1 combines with J gene TRBJ1-1; tentative D call: TRBD1 (5 bases). Germline CDR1 reads MGHRA; CDR2 reads YSYEKL. Trimming took off 0 bases at V and 5 bases at J, with 7 bases between the two ends. The CDR3 is made up of 13 amino acids. The CDR3 loop is CASSQDRGTEAFF. CDR3 nucleotides: TGCGCCAGCAGCCAAGATAGGGGAACTGAAGCTTTCTTT.

The genes are TRBV29-1 and TRBJ1-1; TRBD1 aligns across 10 bases. The CDR3 runs 15 residues. The J segment lost 4 bases and the V segment lost 6 bases, leaving 11 bases of the junction unmatched. Germline CDR1 SQVTM, CDR2 ANQGSEA. In DNA, the CDR3 is TGCAGCGTGAGGGGGGACAGGGGTTGGAGCACTGAAGCTTTCTTT. Amino acid sequence: CSVRGDRGWSTEAFF. Full variable domain (missing parts from reference TRBV29-1 and TRBJ1-1): SAVISQKPSRDICQRGTSLTIQCQVDSQVTMMFWYRQQPGQSLTLIATANQGSEATYESGFVIDKFPISRPNLTFSTLTVSNMSPEDSSIYLCSVRGDRGWSTEAFFGQGTRLTVV.

V and J are TRBV19 and TRBJ1-1, with 10 bases lining up with TRBD1. This CDR3 comprises 14 residues. With 3 bases clipped from V and 10 bases from J, the junction kept 8 bases outside the gene matches. Per germline, CDR1 LNHDA and CDR2 SQIVND (reference sequence). CDR3 nucleotide sequence: TGTGCCAGTAGTATCCCCGGGACAGGGGTCTCAGCTTTCTTT. It translates to CASSIPGTGVSAFF.

The rearrangement uses TRBV10-1 and TRBJ1-4; the D gene is possibly TRBD1 (5 bases). With 0 bases removed from V and 0 bases from J, the gap between germline ends came to 5 bases. CDR3 length: 15 residues. CDR1 WNHNN and CDR2 SYGVQD come from the germline V gene (reference sequence). The CDR3 nucleotides read TGCGCCAGCAGTGAGTCGACAGCAACTAATGAAAAACTGTTTTTT. Its protein is CASSESTATNEKLFF.

A single count supports this clone. The V and J genes are TRBV14 and TRBJ2-2; either TRBD1 or TRBD2 may supply D (5 bases each). CDR1 is SGHDN and CDR2 is FVKESK in the germline V gene. The V gene lost 3 bases and the J gene lost 8 bases, with 22 bases spanning the gap. The CDR3 is 17 amino acids. In DNA, the CDR3 is TGTGCCAGCAGCCAGCTGTCCGGGGCCAGTAAGGAAGGGGAGCTGTTTTTT. This gives the protein CASSQLSGASKEGELFF.